The 12 T cell receptor beta chains listed next were all sequenced from one sample in a study of blood T cell repertoires in COVID-19. Measured with immunoSEQ multiplex PCR; TCRdb has only the in-frame clones, and not every one. The sample consists of a few hundred thousand clones, 89% of them appearing once. Sequencing used peripheral blood. These receptors all stem from a woman aged 40-49 years who had recovered from COVID-19.

There are many counts of this clone. J is TRBJ2-7 and V is TRBV19; D may be TRBD1 (6 bases). The CDR3 has 12 residues. Germline assignment: CDR1 LNHDA and CDR2 SQIVND (reference sequence). The V gene lost 5 bases and the J gene lost 6 bases, with 11 bases spanning the gap. The CDR3 nucleotides are TGTGCCAGTAGTGTGTCAGGGGCCGAGCAGTACTTC. It yields the protein CASSVSGAEQYF.

This sequence joins TRBV30 and TRBJ2-2; TRBD1 might be the D (6 bases). V lost 2 bases and J lost 0, with 10 bases in between. CDR3 size: 15 residues. CDR1 and CDR2 from the germline V gene are GTSNPN and SVGIG (reference sequence). In DNA, the CDR3 is TGTGCCTGGAGTACAGGACAGCCGAACACCGGGGAGCTGTTTTTT. This encodes CAWSTGQPNTGELFF.

The CDR3 region is CASSPTRPNTGELFF. CDR3 in DNA: TGTGCCAGCAGTCCGACTAGACCGAACACCGGGGAGCTGTTTTTT. The J gene is TRBJ2-2, the V gene TRBV7-7, with D possibly TRBD2 on 6 matching bases. The germline gives CDR1 SSHAT, CDR2 FNYEAQ (reference sequence). Trimming removed 6 bases from V and 0 bases from J, with 11 bases in between. The CDR3 length is 15 residues.

V is TRBV28 and J is TRBJ2-1; tentatively, D is TRBD2 (6 bases). The CDR3 has 16 amino acids. CDR1 and CDR2 from the germline V gene are MDHEN and SYDVKM. Trimming removed 4 bases from V and 2 bases from J, with 15 bases in between. CDR3 sequence: CASSSPTGATYNEQFF. CDR3 nucleotide sequence: TGTGCCAGCAGTTCCCCTACGGGAGCTACCTACAATGAGCAGTTCTTC.

The chain links TRBV5-1 to TRBJ1-4, with D perhaps TRBD1 (5 bases). V lost 4 bases and J 4 bases, leaving 17 bases between the germline ends. The CDR3 runs 16 residues. Germline lookup yields CDR1 SGHRS and CDR2 YFSETQ. This chain's CDR3 is CASSPYDSSLNEKLFF. As DNA, the CDR3 is TGCGCCAGCAGCCCGTATGACAGTTCCCTTAATGAAAAACTGTTTTTT.

The gene calls are TRBV4-1 and TRBJ2-7; TRBD2 matches at 7 bases. The CDR3 has 15 amino acids. CDR1 is MGHRA, CDR2 YSYEKL, per germline. V was clipped by 4 bases and J by 3 bases; unmatched bases: 9. The CDR3 spells CASSPQSSGNYEQYF. Here the CDR3 DNA reads TGCGCCAGCAGCCCCCAATCTAGCGGAAACTACGAGCAGTACTTC.

The rearrangement joins TRBV2 to TRBJ2-3, with 8 bases identical to TRBD1. The V gene end was trimmed by 6 bases and the J gene end by 5 bases; junction bases not matched to a gene: 7. The CDR3 is 14 residues long. CDR1 is SNHLY and CDR2 is FYNNEI in the germline V gene. DNA of the CDR3: TGTGCCAGCAGGCGGACAGGGACGCAAGATACGCAGTATTTT. This gives the protein CASRRTGTQDTQYF.

The chain uses TRBV28 and TRBJ2-7, with 10 bases fitting TRBD1. The CDR3 is 16 residues long. Per germline, CDR1 MDHEN and CDR2 SYDVKM. Trimming cost V 2 bases and J 2 bases; bases outside gene matches: 6. CDR3 in amino acids: CASSLAPGQGTYEQYF. The CDR3, as DNA: TGTGCCAGCAGTTTAGCCCCGGGACAGGGGACCTACGAGCAGTACTTC.

The chain employs TRBV27 and TRBJ1-5, with TRBD1 matching 7 bases. With V trimmed by 3 bases and J by 2 bases, 4 bases remained unmatched. Germline V gene lookup returns CDR1 MNHEY and CDR2 SMNVEV (reference sequence). This CDR3 contains 15 residues. For the CDR3, the DNA is TGTGCCAGCAGTTTGACAGGGCTCGGCAATCAGCCCCAGCATTTT. As protein: CASSLTGLGNQPQHF.

This chain uses TRBV3-1 (or the pseudogene TRBV3-2) with TRBJ2-7, with 9 nucleotides matching TRBD1. J gave up 1 base and V 3 bases, and 4 bases lay outside the gene matches. Germline V gene lookup returns CDR1 LGHDT and CDR2 YNNKEL (reference sequence). The CDR3 consists of 15 residues. The CDR3 DNA sequence: TGTGCCAGCAGCCAGCCGGGACAGGGATCCTACGAGCAGTACTTC. Amino acids: CASSQPGQGSYEQYF.

This chain links TRBV21-1 with TRBJ2-7; TRBD2 is the table's D call, not checked against the DNA. TRBV21-1 is a pseudogene locus. The CDR3 is 19 residues long. CDR3 residues: CASSKLTPSGDSRAYEQYF. The CDR3 DNA is TGTGCCAGCAGCAAACTTACCCCCTCGGGGGATAGTAGGGCCTACGAGCAGTACTTC.

The chain has TRBV7-2 and TRBJ2-7; 8 nucleotides match TRBD2. The CDR3 loop spans 15 amino acids. Germline assignment: CDR1 SGHTA and CDR2 FQGNSA. Germline trimming cut 4 bases from V and 4 bases from J; bases unmatched to any gene: 9. CDR3 sequence (DNA): TGTGCCAGCAGCTGGACTAGTCGGGGGGGTTACGAGCAGTACTTC. Its translation is CASSWTSRGGYEQYF.